These T cell receptor beta chains were read from a single sample in a study of regulatory T cells in long-lasting Graves disease. MiXCR was run by TCRdb on the multiplex PCR reads, yielding one entry per CDR3 protein. The sample contains about 370,000 distinct CDR3 sequences, about 14% of which appear only once. This sample comprised peripheral blood mononuclear cells (PBMCs), obtained at new diagnosis, from a patient treated with antithyroid drugs. Receptors originate from a female donor with Graves disease. The CDR3 runs from the conserved cysteine through the conserved F or W. A D gene is named only where the DNA matches it firmly. Clone size, where shown, is once, few, many, or a class for clones that have expanded.

clone_size: many
d_call: TRBD1
v_call: TRBV12-5
j_call: TRBJ1-5
cdr3_aa: CASARDSYKVQPQHF
cdr3_nt: TGTGCTAGTGCCCGGGACAGTTATAAGGTTCAGCCCCAGCATTTT

clone_size: -
d_call: -
v_call: TRBV3-1
j_call: TRBJ1-5
cdr3_aa: CASSPSGQTMGNQPQHF
cdr3_nt: TGTGCCAGCAGCCCCTCCGGACAAACTATGGGTAATCAGCCCCAGCATTTT

clone_size: -
d_call: TRBD2
v_call: TRBV20-1
j_call: TRBJ2-7
cdr3_aa: CSARGSSGRAEYEQYF
cdr3_nt: TGCAGTGCCCGGGGGTCTAGCGGGAGGGCAGAGTACGAGCAGTACTTC

clone_size: -
d_call: -
v_call: TRBV27
j_call: TRBJ2-7
cdr3_aa: CASSQAGPGHYEQYF
cdr3_nt: TGTGCCAGCAGTCAAGCAGGACCGGGCCACTACGAGCAGTACTTC

clone_size: few
d_call: TRBD2
v_call: TRBV11-2
j_call: TRBJ2-7
cdr3_aa: CASSLRLAGLDYEQYF
cdr3_nt: TGTGCCAGCAGCTTACGACTAGCGGGATTGGACTACGAGCAGTACTTC

clone_size: once
d_call: -
v_call: TRBV2
j_call: TRBJ2-1
cdr3_aa: CASSVQGGAYNEQFF
cdr3_nt: TGTGCCAGCAGTGTCCAGGGGGGGGCCTACAATGAGCAGTTCTTC

clone_size: many
d_call: -
v_call: TRBV27
j_call: TRBJ2-7
cdr3_aa: CASSLSLDTTYEQYF
cdr3_nt: TGTGCCAGCAGTTTATCCCTCGACACTACCTACGAGCAGTACTTC

clone_size: few
d_call: -
v_call: TRBV18
j_call: TRBJ2-7
cdr3_aa: CASSPEGVLHEQYF
cdr3_nt: TGTGCCAGCTCACCTGAAGGGGTACTGCACGAGCAGTACTTC

clone_size: few
d_call: TRBD1
v_call: TRBV7-9
j_call: TRBJ1-6
cdr3_aa: CASSFGYRGEYNSPLHF
cdr3_nt: TGTGCCAGCAGCTTCGGGTACAGGGGGGAGTATAATTCACCCCTCCACTTT

clone_size: -
d_call: -
v_call: TRBV6-2/TRBV6-3
j_call: TRBJ2-3
cdr3_aa: CASSYARDGLTDTQYF
cdr3_nt: TGTGCCAGCAGTTACGCACGGGACGGTCTAACAGATACGCAGTATTTT

clone_size: many
d_call: -
v_call: TRBV5-6
j_call: TRBJ1-3
cdr3_aa: CASSFEGSGNTIYF
cdr3_nt: TGTGCCAGCAGCTTCGAGGGCTCTGGAAACACCATATATTTT

clone_size: -
d_call: -
v_call: TRBV18
j_call: TRBJ1-1
cdr3_aa: CASSTTVTGTEAFF
cdr3_nt: TGTGCCAGCTCAACCACAGTAACAGGTACTGAAGCTTTCTTT

clone_size: many
d_call: -
v_call: TRBV9
j_call: TRBJ2-5
cdr3_aa: CASSGRTVSRETQYF
cdr3_nt: TGTGCCAGCAGCGGACGGACAGTCTCGAGAGAGACCCAGTACTTC

clone_size: few
d_call: TRBD2
v_call: TRBV12-3/TRBV12-4
j_call: TRBJ2-1
cdr3_aa: CASSSPGPSGRANEQFF
cdr3_nt: TGTGCCAGCAGTTCCCCAGGGCCTAGCGGGAGGGCCAATGAGCAGTTCTTC

clone_size: many
d_call: -
v_call: TRBV3-1
j_call: TRBJ1-2
cdr3_aa: CASSQDLGGYTF
cdr3_nt: TGTGCCAGCAGCCAAGATCTGGGTGGCTACACCTTC

clone_size: many
d_call: -
v_call: TRBV7-9
j_call: TRBJ2-5
cdr3_aa: CASSPPGVETQYF
cdr3_nt: TGTGCCAGCAGCCCACCAGGGGTAGAGACCCAGTACTTC

clone_size: many
d_call: -
v_call: TRBV6-1
j_call: TRBJ1-5
cdr3_aa: CASSEIPGGRQPQHF
cdr3_nt: TGTGCCAGCAGTGAGATACCTGGTGGCCGGCAGCCCCAGCATTTT

clone_size: few
d_call: -
v_call: TRBV16
j_call: TRBJ2-3
cdr3_aa: CASSQLGGDTQYF
cdr3_nt: TGTGCCAGCAGCCAATTGGGCGGGGATACGCAGTATTTT

clone_size: many
d_call: -
v_call: TRBV9
j_call: TRBJ1-1
cdr3_aa: CASTGGDTEAFF
cdr3_nt: TGTGCCAGCACCGGGGGGGACACTGAAGCTTTCTTT

clone_size: few
d_call: -
v_call: TRBV9
j_call: TRBJ2-1
cdr3_aa: CASSVTGYQSSSYNEQFF
cdr3_nt: TGTGCCAGCAGCGTAACGGGCTATCAATCTAGCTCCTACAATGAGCAGTTCTTC

clone_size: -
d_call: TRBD1
v_call: TRBV29-1
j_call: TRBJ1-2
cdr3_aa: CSVEDTGQGPGYTF
cdr3_nt: TGCAGCGTTGAGGACACGGGACAGGGCCCTGGCTACACCTTC

clone_size: -
d_call: -
v_call: TRBV9
j_call: TRBJ1-5
cdr3_aa: CASSSGGGSNQPQHF
cdr3_nt: TGTGCCAGCAGCTCGGGGGGCGGAAGCAATCAGCCCCAGCATTTT

clone_size: many
d_call: -
v_call: TRBV6-1
j_call: TRBJ1-5
cdr3_aa: CASSEAWTKYNQPQHF
cdr3_nt: TGTGCCAGCAGTGAAGCATGGACGAAGTACAATCAGCCCCAGCATTTT